The entry below gives a single TCR beta chain sequence along with its context. Its specific antigen is unknown. Nothing much larger sits one base from this clone, and base qualities are not available. The immunoSEQ hsTCRB v3.0 assay was used at survey level resolution to sequence the TRB variable region. The target sequencing depth for TRB was about 40,000-55,000 T-cell genomes per sample. Pooled TRB libraries were sequenced on an Illumina MiSeq with a v3 150-cycle kit. In the authors' own workflow: Repertoire analysis was performed in R inside a reproducible Nextflow workflow that covered QC, data transformation and analysis. LymphoSeq2, an R package for exploring AIRR-Seq data, was used to implement custom analyses. A few samples that yielded fewer than 5000 total TRB sequences were excluded, so that some 190 HIV repertoires were analyzed. Among the 170 to 200 HIV repertoires that were kept, some 61 were collected before ART initiation and more than 120 were collected after ART initiation. Each repertoire was downsampled to 5000 TRB nucleotide sequences, and summary statistics were averaged across 100 downsampling iterations. Only TRB sequences with CDR3 regions of at least seven amino acids were retained for analysis. A Shannon entropy-derived clonality score and the Gini coefficient were used to measure diversity. In repertoire networks, the top 5000 CDR3 amino acid sequences were linked whenever an edit distance of one separated two sequences. For TRB CDR3 amino acid sequences, GLIPH2 was used to predict antigen specificity groups and MHC restriction. To flag known CMV, EBV, HIV or tissue antigen associations, CDR3 amino acid sequences were matched against VDJdb and McPAS-TCR. Pre-ART, post-ART and control groups were compared with Wilcoxon signed-rank tests and Holm-Bonferroni correction. TCRdb holds this immuneACCESS table with in-frame rearrangements only. Some clones are missing; in checked studies, unresolved V genes explain under half, and the rest has no known cause. The V and J calls and clone size come from that table; D and trimming were worked out from the DNA. The sample data list about 10,000 clones, and more than 80% of these were observed just once. The ten largest clones add up to roughly 18% of the sample.

This record belongs to a study of long-term antiretroviral therapy in people with HIV (dated 2022 in TCRdb). Concerning the study at large: The earliest samples were collected roughly a decade before the 2015 WHO recommendation for immediate ART, at a time when ART was usually postponed until CD4 counts fell. This retrospective serial study examined whether starting ART and sustained HIV suppression were associated with changes in the composition and diversity of the TRB repertoire in peripheral blood. A total of fewer than 200 cryopreserved PBMC samples were contributed to the cohort by 30 adults with confirmed HIV infection, with samples collected serially over a mean of around 6 years (range 1-12). Of the roughly 30 participants with HIV, more than 10 were female. Test extractions of a monoclonal T-cell line alongside 30 to 35 polyclonal samples showed no cross-contamination during QIAcube processing.

Broader findings and caveats from the paper: CDR3 length ranges in HIV repertoires were narrower than in controls, and network structure suggested an antigen-experienced repertoire with only a slight naive shift after ART. The repertoire was dominated across all time points by expanded TRB clones identified before ART initiation, although this dominance was seen to fluctuate and to decrease in many PLHIV after ART. Starting ART was linked to a significant rise in TRB diversity, yet even with long-term ART the diversity remained significantly lower than in transplant donor controls. Because pre-ART samples had limited cell numbers, unsorted PBMC were profiled rather than sorted CD4+ and CD8+ T cells. Limited PBMC availability meant only the TCR beta chain was sequenced, without alpha chain pairing. The samples span the years 2004 to 2017, and the ART regimens used at that time may not be as effective as current regimens. Inferences about post-ART repertoire changes were limited because no data were available on ART adherence, viral resistance or therapy changes.

Participants were included only if at least one PBMC sample before ART initiation and at least two post-ART samples were available. Treatment was received in the United States of America by all participants with HIV. Before DNA extraction, cryopreserved samples of roughly 0.85-10 million PBMC were thawed and washed. At the time of the earliest PBMC sample for each participant with HIV, ages ranged from roughly 23 to 55 years. Per participant, PBMC samples came from 1-4 timepoints prior to ART initiation and 2-8 timepoints following ART initiation, for a median of 7 samples. Serial HIV viral load, CD4+ T-cell count, ART history and demographic data were obtained for every participant. Using a Qiagen kit on a QIAcube, genomic DNA was extracted from unsorted PBMC, with samples processed in batches of 12. The sample in question was unsorted PBMCs, obtained 0.7 years after starting antiretroviral therapy. The clonotype originates from a middle-aged man with HIV.

In nucleotides, the sequence is TGTGCCAGCAGCTTGGGTGGCGGCGCTGAAGCTTTCTTT. Its translation reads: CASSLGGGAEAFF. The sequence is built from TRBV7-2 and TRBJ1-1; the D gene cannot be resolved reliably. Its CDR3 holds 13 amino acids, cysteine through phenylalanine. Only the CDR3 DNA is retained, 39 bases long and in frame from the first base. CDR1 and CDR2, per the germline V gene, are SGHTA and FQGNSA. V loses 3 bases, J loses 6 bases, and the germline ends lie 11 bases apart.